This TCR beta chain was recovered during a study of T cell repertoires in cytomegalovirus infection. Turning to the study itself: Recently identified HLA-C-restricted CMV epitopes were used, and well-studied HLA-B-restricted CMV epitopes were used as well. General study results and limits: Cumulative frequency (of public TCR beta family members) identified carriers of CMV plus the relevant HLA.

Per the germline V gene, CDR1 is LGHNA and CDR2 is YSLEER. This CDR3 region has 15 residues. Between the trimmed V and J ends, which lost 4 bases and 3 bases, there was a span of 15 bases. This clonotype was counted only a few times. Antigen unknown. TCRdb re-called the reads through MiXCR, storing one row per CDR3 protein. Seen here are more than 300,000 distinct CDR3 sequences, approximately 35% observed once, and the top ten hold roughly 14%. Sample: cultured PBMCs, taken from culture after CMV antigen stimulation. The receptor was derived from a human donor in good health (CMV status not recorded). Some clones in this sample may be carry-over from other donors' samples. V and J are TRBV4-3 and TRBJ2-5; D remains ambiguous. The CDR3 DNA is TGCGCCAGCAGCCGATTGGCTGGCGGAGAAGAGACCCAGTACTTC. Encoded protein: CASSRLAGGEETQYF.